Described below is a single T cell receptor (beta chain) sequence and its context. The assay was immunoSEQ multiplex PCR, and TCRdb's table has in-frame clones only and misses some. The sample contains tens of thousands of clones, around 93% of which appear only once. The sample comes from a study of technical replicates of blood from a handful of donors. After removal of 5 bases from V and 6 bases from J, the junction contained 5 bases not matched to a gene. The germline CDR1 and CDR2 sequences are SGHVS and FQNEAQ. The CDR3 consists of 15 residues. Sequenced input: T cells isolated from PBMCs. The chain has TRBV7-8 and TRBJ2-1, with 12 bases identical to TRBD2. The clonotype was recovered from a human donor in good health. The CDR3 is CASSTGLAGTNEQFF. CDR3 DNA sequence: TGTGCCAGCAGCACCGGACTAGCGGGGACCAATGAGCAGTTCTTC.